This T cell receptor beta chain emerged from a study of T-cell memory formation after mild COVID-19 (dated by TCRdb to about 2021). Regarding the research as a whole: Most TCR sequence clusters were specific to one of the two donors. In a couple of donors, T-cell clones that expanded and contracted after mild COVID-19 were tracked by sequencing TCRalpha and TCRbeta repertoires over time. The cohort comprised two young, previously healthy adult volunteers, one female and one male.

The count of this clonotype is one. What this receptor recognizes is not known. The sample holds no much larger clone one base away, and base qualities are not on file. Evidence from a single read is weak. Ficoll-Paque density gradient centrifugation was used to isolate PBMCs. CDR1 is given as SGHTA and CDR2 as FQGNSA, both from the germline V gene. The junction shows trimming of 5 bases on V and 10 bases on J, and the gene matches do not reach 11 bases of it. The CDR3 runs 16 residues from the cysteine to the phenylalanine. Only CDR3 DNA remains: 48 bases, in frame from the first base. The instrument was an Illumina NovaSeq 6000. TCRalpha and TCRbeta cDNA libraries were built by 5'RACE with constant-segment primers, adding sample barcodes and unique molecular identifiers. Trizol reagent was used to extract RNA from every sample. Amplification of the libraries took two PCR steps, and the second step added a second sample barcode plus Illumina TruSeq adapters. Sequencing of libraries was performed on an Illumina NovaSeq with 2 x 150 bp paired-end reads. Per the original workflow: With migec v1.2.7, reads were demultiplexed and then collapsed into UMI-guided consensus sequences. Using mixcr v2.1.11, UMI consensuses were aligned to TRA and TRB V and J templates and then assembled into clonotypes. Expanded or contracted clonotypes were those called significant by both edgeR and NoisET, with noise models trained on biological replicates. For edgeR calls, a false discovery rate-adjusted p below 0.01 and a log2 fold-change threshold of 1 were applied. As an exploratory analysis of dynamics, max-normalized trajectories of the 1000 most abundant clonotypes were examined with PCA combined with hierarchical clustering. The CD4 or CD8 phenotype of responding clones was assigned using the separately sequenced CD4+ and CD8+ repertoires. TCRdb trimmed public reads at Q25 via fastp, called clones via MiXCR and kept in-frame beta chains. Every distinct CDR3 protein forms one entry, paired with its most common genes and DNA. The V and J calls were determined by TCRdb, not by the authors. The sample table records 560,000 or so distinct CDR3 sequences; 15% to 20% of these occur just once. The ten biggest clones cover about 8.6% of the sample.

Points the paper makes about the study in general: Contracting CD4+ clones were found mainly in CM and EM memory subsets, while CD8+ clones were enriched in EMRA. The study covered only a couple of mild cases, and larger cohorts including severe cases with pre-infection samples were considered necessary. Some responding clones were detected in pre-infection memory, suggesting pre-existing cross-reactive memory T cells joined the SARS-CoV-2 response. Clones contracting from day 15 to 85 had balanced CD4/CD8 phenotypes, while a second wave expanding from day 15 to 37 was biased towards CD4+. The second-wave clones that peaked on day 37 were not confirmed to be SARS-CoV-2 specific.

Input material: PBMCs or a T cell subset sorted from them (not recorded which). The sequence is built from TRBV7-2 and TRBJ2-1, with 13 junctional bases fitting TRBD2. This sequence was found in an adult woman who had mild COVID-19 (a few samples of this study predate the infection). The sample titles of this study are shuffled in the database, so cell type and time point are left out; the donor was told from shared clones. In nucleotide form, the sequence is TGTGCCAGCAGCGTGATGGGACTAGCGGGGTATACAGAGCAGTTCTTC. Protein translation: CASSVMGLAGYTEQFF.